The clone carrying this T cell receptor beta chain turned up a few times. Its antigen is not known. The data belong to a study of cytomegalovirus exposure and HLA in healthy donors. Study-wide results and limits: Many donors carried some public TCRs, although rarity characterized most TCR sequences. In a later analysis, HLA-associated beta chains showed higher expansion and lower generation probabilities than comparable chains. The records held CMV serostatus as the only immune exposure information.

The PCR employed 60 Vbeta primers together with 13 Jbeta primers. Here immunoSEQ multiplex PCR was the method, and the copy in TCRdb shows in-frame clones only, minus some. The table lists around 180,000 clones, 77% of them singletons. Every donor was a healthy person donating bone marrow. CDR3 length equals 13 residues. The V end lost 7 bases, the J end lost 2 bases, and 10 bases lay between the germline ends. Germline CDR1 SGHDT, CDR2 YYEEEE. V and J are TRBV5-6 and TRBJ1-5, with D unclear. The sequence was obtained from a woman under 40 in good health and CMV-seropositive. Material: PBMCs. CDR3: CASATRGNQPQHF. CDR3 coding DNA: TGTGCCAGCGCGACACGAGGCAATCAGCCCCAGCATTTT. The full variable domain, completed using reference TRBV5-6 and TRBJ1-5, is DAGVTQSPTHLIKTRGQQVTLRCSPKSGHDTVSWYQQALGQGPQFIFQYYEEEERQRGNFPDRFSGHQFPNYSSELNVNALLLGDSALYLCASATRGNQPQHFGDGTRLSIL.